The 27 T cell receptor beta chains below all came from one sample that was sequenced in a study of blood T cell repertoires in COVID-19. TCRdb's table, derived via immunoSEQ multiplex PCR, lists solely in-frame clones and lacks some. The sample holds over 350,000 clones, more than 75% seen once. Sequencing was carried out using PBMCs or T cells enriched from blood (not recorded which). The receptors shown here come from a woman between 50 and 59 years old who had recovered from COVID-19.

The V and J genes are TRBV5-1 and TRBJ2-3; TRBD2 agrees at 7 bases. The V gene end was trimmed by 9 bases and the J gene end by 2 bases; junction bases not matched to a gene: 9. Germline V gene data show CDR1 as SGHRS and CDR2 as YFSETQ. The CDR3 runs 14 residues. The CDR3 sequence: CATSIAGFTDTQYF. The CDR3 nucleotides are TGCGCCACTTCAATAGCGGGCTTCACAGATACGCAGTATTTT.

V usage is TRBV7-2 and J usage is TRBJ2-6, with 12 bases identical to TRBD1. Germline CDR1 SGHTA, CDR2 FQGNSA. This CDR3 has 18 amino acids. After removal of 5 bases from V and 4 bases from J, the junction contained 9 bases not matched to a gene. The CDR3 coding sequence is TGTGCCAGCAGCAATTGGGGACAGGGGGCGCGAGGGGCCAACGTCCTGACTTTC. Its translation is CASSNWGQGARGANVLTF. The full variable domain, in which reference TRBV7-2 and TRBJ2-6 provide the parts outside the CDR3, is GAGVSQSPSNKVTEKGKDVELRCDPISGHTALYWYRQSLGQGLEFLIYFQGNSAPDKSGLPSDRFSAERTGGSVSTLTIQRTQQEDSAVYLCASSNWGQGARGANVLTFGAGSRLTVL.

This chain links TRBV5-1 with TRBJ2-7; D is perhaps TRBD1 (6 bases). V dropped 0 bases and J dropped 4 bases, with 8 bases sitting between them. Germline CDR1 and CDR2: SGHRS and YFSETQ. This CDR3 is 13 amino acids long. CDR3 sequence (DNA): TGCGCCAGCAGCTTGGAGGGGGTTTACGAGCAGTACTTC. Translated: CASSLEGVYEQYF.

This chain connects TRBV6-5 to TRBJ2-1, with D hard to call. The germline V and J ends were trimmed by 0 bases and 4 bases, with 4 bases remaining between them. This CDR3 comprises 13 residues. In germline, CDR1 is MNHEY, CDR2 SVGAGI. CDR3 loop: CASSYSEYNEQFF. The CDR3 DNA reads as TGTGCCAGCAGTTACTCAGAGTACAATGAGCAGTTCTTC.

The chain links TRBV6-1 to TRBJ1-2; no reliable D call. This CDR3 spans 17 amino acids. V was pared by 4 bases and J by 5 bases, with 23 bases between. Germline values: CDR1 MNHNS, CDR2 SASEGT. This chain's CDR3 is CASSGGGNVLSGYGYTF. Written as DNA, the CDR3 is TGTGCCAGCAGTGGGGGAGGGAATGTATTGTCGGGGTATGGCTACACCTTC.

In regard to this clone: Additional DNA sequences in this sample encode the identical CDR3. The V and J genes are TRBV3-1 (or the pseudogene TRBV3-2) and TRBJ1-3; 7 bases agree with TRBD1. V was pared by 4 bases and J by 2 bases, with 2 bases of the junction left unmatched. Germline-derived CDR1 and CDR2 are LGHDT and YNNKEL (reference sequence). The CDR3 extends over 14 amino acids. CDR3 sequence: CASSPQGPGNTIYF. For the CDR3, the DNA is TGTGCCAGCAGCCCACAGGGGCCTGGAAACACCATATATTTT.

The chain joins TRBV28 to TRBJ1-2; D is perhaps TRBD1 (5 bases). Germline loops: CDR1 MDHEN, CDR2 SYDVKM. V was pared by 8 bases and J by 2 bases, with 21 bases between. The length of the CDR3 is 16 residues. The CDR3 nucleotides are TGTGCCAGCTTCGCTGGGGCACTTACCCGAAACTATGGCTACACCTTC. Its protein product is CASFAGALTRNYGYTF.

The chain has TRBV27 and TRBJ1-5, with 7 bases identical to TRBD1. This CDR3 has 14 residues. Germline V CDR1 and CDR2: MNHEY, SMNVEV (reference sequence). The V segment lost 5 bases and the J segment 5 bases; nucleotides outside the gene matches: 6. CDR3 DNA: TGTGCCAGCAGTCCCCTAGGGGGCTATCAGCCCCAGCATTTT. This gives the protein CASSPLGGYQPQHF.

The chain joins TRBV7-2 to TRBJ2-2; 8 bases fit TRBD1. The CDR3 length is 14 residues. V lost 7 bases to trimming and J lost 9 bases; unmatched junction nucleotides: 10. CDR1 and CDR2 (germline): SGHTA, FQGNSA. In nucleotides, the CDR3 is TGTGCCAGCATCGAAACAGGGGGACAACGGGAGCTGTTTTTT. It translates to CASIETGGQRELFF.

The V and J genes are TRBV6-5 and TRBJ1-5; possibly TRBD1 for D (6 bases). This CDR3 region has 14 residues. The V and J ends lost 6 bases and 1 base respectively, with 10 bases between them. Germline values: CDR1 MNHEY, CDR2 SVGAGI. The CDR3 nucleotides are TGTGCCAGCAGCAAGGACAGCAGCAATCAGCCCCAGCATTTT. Translation: CASSKDSSNQPQHF.

The rearrangement links TRBV20-1 to TRBJ1-1; D is undetermined. The V and J ends lost 4 bases and 3 bases respectively, with 6 bases between them. CDR1 is DFQATT and CDR2 is SNEGSKA in the germline V gene (reference sequence). This CDR3 contains 11 residues. The CDR3 DNA reads TGCAGTGCTACAGGATACACTGAAGCTTTCTTT. This codes for CSATGYTEAFF.

This clone was observed many times. This chain joins TRBV7-9 and TRBJ1-3; TRBD1 matches at 9 bases. V shed 5 bases and J 5 bases; nucleotides not matched to a gene: 4. CDR3 size: 14 residues. The V gene's germline CDR1 is SEHNR and CDR2 FQNEAQ (reference sequence). CDR3 amino acids: CASSRDRERNTIYF. The CDR3 DNA reads TGTGCCAGCAGCAGGGACAGGGAAAGAAACACCATATATTTT.

The J gene is TRBJ1-1, the V gene TRBV7-9, with D unresolved. Trimming took off 1 base at V and 4 bases at J, with 13 bases between the two ends. This CDR3 has 15 residues. CDR1 is SEHNR, CDR2 FQNEAQ, per germline (reference sequence). DNA of the CDR3: TGTGCCAGCAGCTTAGGCTCGGGGAGGGCCACTGAAGCTTTCTTT. It translates to CASSLGSGRATEAFF.

This chain connects TRBV10-3 to TRBJ1-2; 8 bases align to TRBD1. CDR3 size: 13 residues. In germline, CDR1 is ENHRY, CDR2 SYGVKD. Unmatched junction bases numbered 2, after V lost 6 bases and J lost 2 bases. Written as DNA, the CDR3 is TGTGCCATCAGGCGGACAGGGAACTATGGCTACACCTTC. Its translation: CAIRRTGNYGYTF.

The chain is built from TRBV2 and TRBJ1-1, with 7 bases aligning to TRBD1. Trimming at V came to 6 bases and at J to 0 bases, leaving 4 bases not matched to a gene. The CDR3 loop spans 14 amino acids. Germline V gives CDR1 SNHLY, CDR2 FYNNEI. CDR3 sequence: CASRTGQMNTEAFF. DNA of the CDR3: TGTGCCAGCAGGACGGGACAGATGAACACTGAAGCTTTCTTT. The full variable domain, rest sourced from reference TRBV2 and TRBJ1-1, is EPEVTQTPSHQVTQMGQEVILRCVPISNHLYFYWYRQILGQKVEFLVSFYNNEISEKSEIFDDQFSVERPDGSNFTLKIRSTKLEDSAMYFCASRTGQMNTEAFFGQGTRLTVV.

V and J are TRBV9 and TRBJ1-1, with D possibly TRBD1 on 6 matching bases. Trimming took off 5 bases at V and 3 bases at J, with 20 bases between the two ends. Germline assignment: CDR1 SGDLS and CDR2 YYNGEE. This CDR3 contains 16 residues. Here the CDR3 reads CASRPGLGGWDTEAFF. In DNA, the CDR3 is TGTGCCAGCAGGCCGGGGCTAGGGGGTTGGGACACTGAAGCTTTCTTT.

The CDR3 spells CASSLRTTGTSRNEQFF. Here the CDR3 DNA reads TGCGCCAGCAGCCTCAGAACTACCGGGACTAGTAGAAATGAGCAGTTCTTC. The V gene is TRBV4-1, the J gene TRBJ2-1; 8 nucleotides line up with TRBD2. The CDR3 consists of 17 residues. Germline V gene lookup returns CDR1 MGHRA and CDR2 YSYEKL. The trim removed 4 bases at V and 7 bases at J, leaving 15 bases unmatched.

The chain is built from TRBV19 and TRBJ1-5; D gene unclear. Germline CDR1 LNHDA, CDR2 SQIVND (reference sequence). The CDR3 consists of 15 residues. Trimming took off 4 bases at V and 2 bases at J, with 12 bases between the two ends. The CDR3, as DNA: TGTGCCAGTAGTACTTTAATCTATGGCAATCAGCCCCAGCATTTT. This sequence encodes CASSTLIYGNQPQHF.

This chain uses TRBV7-9 with TRBJ2-1; the match to TRBD1 covers 8 bases. The junction had 10 bases not matched to a gene; V was cut back by 0 bases and J by 0 bases. The CDR3 extends over 19 amino acids. Germline lookup yields CDR1 SEHNR and CDR2 FQNEAQ (reference sequence). CDR3 sequence (DNA): TGTGCCAGCAGCTTAGCGGACAGGGCCCACCAAAGCTCCTACAATGAGCAGTTCTTC. Translation gives CASSLADRAHQSSYNEQFF.

The J gene is TRBJ1-6, the V gene TRBV5-1, with D tentatively TRBD1 (6 bases). V was pared by 4 bases and J by 9 bases, with 11 bases between. CDR1 SGHRS and CDR2 YFSETQ come from the germline V gene. This CDR3 has 13 amino acids. CDR3 loop: CASSEGVLSPLHF. The DNA for the CDR3 is TGCGCCAGCAGCGAGGGGGTGCTTTCACCCCTCCACTTT.

This clone was counted a few times. The chain links TRBV5-5 to TRBJ1-5; D unclear. CDR3 length: 13 amino acids. Trimming left V 4 bases short and J 5 bases short, with 10 bases between. Germline CDR1 reads SGHKS; CDR2 reads YYEKEE (reference sequence). This CDR3 reads CASSDGPDQPQHF. Here the CDR3 DNA reads TGTGCCAGCAGCGATGGGCCCGATCAGCCCCAGCATTTT.

The chain couples TRBV5-6 to TRBJ2-2; 10 bases match TRBD1. Trimming took 3 bases from V and 1 from J; bases not matched to a gene: 3. This CDR3 has 16 residues. The germline gives CDR1 SGHDT, CDR2 YYEEEE. The CDR3 coding sequence is TGTGCCAGCAGCTGGTGGGACAGGGGGAACACCGGGGAGCTGTTTTTT. It translates to CASSWWDRGNTGELFF.

The chain links TRBV29-1 to TRBJ2-7; possibly TRBD1 for D (6 bases). The CDR3 totals 14 residues. V was trimmed by 4 bases and J by 6 bases, leaving 19 bases between them. The germline gives CDR1 SQVTM, CDR2 ANQGSEA. CDR3 coding DNA: TGCAGCGTTGTTCCGGGCAGGGGTTCAGGCGAGCAGTACTTC. It is translated as CSVVPGRGSGEQYF.

The gene calls are TRBV5-8 and TRBJ2-3, with 8 bases matching TRBD2. The V gene's germline CDR1 is SGHTS and CDR2 YDEGEE. The CDR3 has 16 amino acids. V was pared by 2 bases and J by 3 bases, with 8 bases of the junction left unmatched. The CDR3 here is CASSFRGGLVTDTQYF. Here the CDR3 DNA reads TGTGCCAGCAGCTTCCGGGGGGGCTTGGTGACAGATACGCAGTATTTT.

V usage is TRBV19 and J usage is TRBJ2-7; weak D call: TRBD1 (6 bases). The germline gives CDR1 LNHDA, CDR2 SQIVND (reference sequence). Trimming stripped 8 bases from V and 3 bases from J, with 14 bases between. This CDR3 comprises 13 residues. CDR3 amino acids: CASAIRDNYEQYF. CDR3 sequence (DNA): TGTGCCAGTGCTATCCGGGACAACTACGAGCAGTACTTC. The variable domain in full, with the rest retrieved from reference TRBV19 and TRBJ2-7, is DGGITQSPKYLFRKEGQNVTLSCEQNLNHDAMYWYRQDPGQGLRLIYYSQIVNDFQKGDIAEGYSVSREKKESFPLTVTSAQKNPTAFYLCASAIRDNYEQYFGPGTRLTVT.

Details on this clone: Compared with germline, one end of the junction differs, possibly owing to a read error. The rearrangement links TRBV5-1 to TRBJ1-2; 8 nucleotides align to TRBD1. The CDR3 consists of 15 residues. CDR1 and CDR2 (germline): SGHRS, YFSETQ. CDR3 amino acids: CASSWIPGQEYGYTF. For the CDR3, the DNA is TGTGCCAGCAGCTGGATTCCGGGACAGGAGTATGGCTACACCTTC.

This clone was seen just once. This chain's CDR3 is CASSPGTSGGSEQFF. CDR3 nucleotides: TGTGCCAGCAGCCCCGGGACTAGCGGGGGGTCTGAGCAGTTCTTC. V and J are TRBV7-6 and TRBJ2-1; 15 positions match TRBD2. V shed 5 bases, J shed 9 bases, and the junction held 5 bases outside the gene matches. Germline values: CDR1 SGHVS, CDR2 FNYEAQ. This CDR3 is 15 amino acids long.